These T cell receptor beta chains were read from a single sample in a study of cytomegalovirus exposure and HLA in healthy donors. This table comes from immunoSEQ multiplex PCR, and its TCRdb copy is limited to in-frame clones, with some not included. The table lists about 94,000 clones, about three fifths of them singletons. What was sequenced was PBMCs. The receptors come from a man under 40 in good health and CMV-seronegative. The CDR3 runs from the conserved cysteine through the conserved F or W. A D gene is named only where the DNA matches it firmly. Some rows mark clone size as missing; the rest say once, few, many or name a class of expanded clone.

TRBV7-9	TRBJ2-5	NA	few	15	TGTGCCAGCATCCCGCGGGGCACCCTCCAAGAGACCCAGTACTTC	CASIPRGTLQETQYF
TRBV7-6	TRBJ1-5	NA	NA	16	TGTGCCAGCAGCTCCGGAAGTGAGGAAGGCAATCAGCCCCAGCATTTT	CASSSGSEEGNQPQHF
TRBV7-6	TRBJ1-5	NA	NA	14	TGTGCCAGCAGCCCTTACCAGGGCAATCAGCCCCAGCATTTT	CASSPYQGNQPQHF
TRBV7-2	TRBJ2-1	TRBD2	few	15	TGTGCCAGCAGCCTGGGACTAGCGGGACCCAATGAGCAGTTCTTC	CASSLGLAGPNEQFF
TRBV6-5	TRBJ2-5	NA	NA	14	TGTGCCAGCAGTTACGAGGGAGAACAAGAGACCCAGTACTTC	CASSYEGEQETQYF
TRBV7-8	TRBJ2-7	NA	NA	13	TGTGCCAGCAGCTTAGATCTAGCCCACGAGCAGTACTTC	CASSLDLAHEQYF
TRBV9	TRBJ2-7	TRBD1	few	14	TGTGCCAGCAGCACGGGACAGTACTCCTACGAGCAGTACTTC	CASSTGQYSYEQYF
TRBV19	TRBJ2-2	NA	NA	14	TGTGCCAGTAGTAGACTACAAAACACCGGGGAGCTGTTTTTT	CASSRLQNTGELFF
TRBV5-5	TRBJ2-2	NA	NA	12	TGTGCCAGCAGCGACAGTTTCGGTGAGCTGTTTTTT	CASSDSFGELFF
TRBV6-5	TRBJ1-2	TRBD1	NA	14	TGTGCCAGCAGTAAGACAGGGGGTGGCTATGGCTACACCTTC	CASSKTGGGYGYTF
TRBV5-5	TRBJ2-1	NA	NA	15	TGTGCCAGCAGCTTGGCACAGCCCACCTACAATGAGCAGTTCTTC	CASSLAQPTYNEQFF